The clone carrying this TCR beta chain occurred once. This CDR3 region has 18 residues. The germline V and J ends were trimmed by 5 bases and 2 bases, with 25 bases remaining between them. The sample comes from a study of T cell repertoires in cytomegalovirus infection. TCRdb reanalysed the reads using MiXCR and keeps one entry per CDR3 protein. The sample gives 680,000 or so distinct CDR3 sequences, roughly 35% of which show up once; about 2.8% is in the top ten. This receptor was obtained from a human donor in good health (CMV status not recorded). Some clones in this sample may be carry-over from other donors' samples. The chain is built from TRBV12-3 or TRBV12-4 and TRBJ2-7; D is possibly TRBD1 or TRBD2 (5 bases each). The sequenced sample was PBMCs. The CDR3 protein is CASSPEDYSGTVPYEQYF. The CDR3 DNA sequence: TGTGCCAGCAGTCCCGAGGATTATTCGGGGACGGTCCCCTACGAGCAGTACTTC.